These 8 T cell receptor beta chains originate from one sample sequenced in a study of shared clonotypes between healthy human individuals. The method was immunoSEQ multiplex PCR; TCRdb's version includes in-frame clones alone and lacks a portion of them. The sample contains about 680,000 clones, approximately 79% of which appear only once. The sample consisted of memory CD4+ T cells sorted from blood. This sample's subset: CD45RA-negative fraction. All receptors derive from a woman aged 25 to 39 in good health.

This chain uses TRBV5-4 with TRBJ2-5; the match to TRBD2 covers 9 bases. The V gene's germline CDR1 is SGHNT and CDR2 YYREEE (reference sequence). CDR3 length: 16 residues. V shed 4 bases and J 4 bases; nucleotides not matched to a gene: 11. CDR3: CASSQEGDSGRETQYF. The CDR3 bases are TGTGCCAGCAGCCAAGAGGGGGATAGCGGGAGAGAGACCCAGTACTTC. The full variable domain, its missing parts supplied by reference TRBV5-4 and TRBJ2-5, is ETGVTQSPTHLIKTRGQQVTLRCSSQSGHNTVSWYQQALGQGPQFIFQYYREEENGRGNFPPRFSGLQFPNYSSELNVNALELDDSALYLCASSQEGDSGRETQYFGPGTRLLVL.

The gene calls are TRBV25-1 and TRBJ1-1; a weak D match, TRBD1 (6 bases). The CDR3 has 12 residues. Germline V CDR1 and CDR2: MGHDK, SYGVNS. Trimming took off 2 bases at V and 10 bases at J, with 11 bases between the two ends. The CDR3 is CASSEAGARAFF. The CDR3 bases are TGTGCCAGCAGTGAAGCAGGGGCTCGAGCTTTCTTT.

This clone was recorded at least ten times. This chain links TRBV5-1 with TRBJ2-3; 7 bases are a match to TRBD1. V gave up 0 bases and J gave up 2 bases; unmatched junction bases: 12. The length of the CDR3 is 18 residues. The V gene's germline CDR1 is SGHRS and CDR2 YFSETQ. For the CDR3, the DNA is TGCGCCAGCAGCTTGGGGCTGGGACAGATCCGACACACAGATACGCAGTATTTT. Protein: CASSLGLGQIRHTDTQYF.

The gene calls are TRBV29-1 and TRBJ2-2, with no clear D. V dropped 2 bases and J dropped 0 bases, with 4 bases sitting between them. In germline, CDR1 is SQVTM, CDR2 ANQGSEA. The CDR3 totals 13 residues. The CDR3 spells CSVEIANTGELFF. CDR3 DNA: TGCAGCGTTGAAATAGCGAACACCGGGGAGCTGTTTTTT.

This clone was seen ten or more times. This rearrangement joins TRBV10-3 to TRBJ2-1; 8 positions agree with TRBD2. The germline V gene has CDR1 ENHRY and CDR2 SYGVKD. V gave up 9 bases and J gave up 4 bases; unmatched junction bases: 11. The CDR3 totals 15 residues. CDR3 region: CAIGPGLGHYNEQFF. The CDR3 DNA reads TGTGCCATAGGACCGGGACTAGGTCATTACAATGAGCAGTTCTTC.

The CDR3 nucleotides read TGTGCCAGCAGCTCAGCTGTTGGCTACACCTTC. This encodes CASSSAVGYTF. This chain uses TRBV11-3 with TRBJ1-2, with D uncertain. Germline CDR1 and CDR2: SGHNT and YENEEA. Trimming shortened V by 4 bases and J by 7 bases, and 7 bases separated the two germline ends. This CDR3 comprises 11 residues. The full variable domain, in which reference TRBV11-3 and TRBJ1-2 provide the parts outside the CDR3, is EAGVVQSPRYKIIEKKQPVAFWCNPISGHNTLYWYLQNLGQGPELLIRYENEEAVDDSQLPKDRFSAERLKGVDSTLKIQPAELGDSAVYLCASSSAVGYTFGSGTRLTVV.

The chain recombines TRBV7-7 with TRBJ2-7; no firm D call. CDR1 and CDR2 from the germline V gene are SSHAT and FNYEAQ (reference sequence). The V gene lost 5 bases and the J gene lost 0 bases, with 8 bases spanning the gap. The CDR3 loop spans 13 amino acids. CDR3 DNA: TGTGCCAGCAGCCGAGATTTCTCCTACGAGCAGTACTTC. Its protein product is CASSRDFSYEQYF.

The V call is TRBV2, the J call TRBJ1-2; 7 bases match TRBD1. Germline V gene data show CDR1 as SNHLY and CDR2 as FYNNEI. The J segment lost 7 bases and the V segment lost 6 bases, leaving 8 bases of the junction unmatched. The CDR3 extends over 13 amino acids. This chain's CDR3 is CASRDRPQGGYTF. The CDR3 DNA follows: TGTGCCAGCAGGGACAGGCCCCAGGGTGGCTACACCTTC.